Below are 24 T cell receptor beta chains sequenced from a single sample in a study of T cell responses to AZD1222 COVID-19 vaccine. Clones were sequenced by immunoSEQ multiplex PCR, and TCRdb holds only the in-frame ones, with some missing. Of roughly 100,000 clones in the sample, roughly nine tenths were seen once. The sequencing here drew on peripheral blood, taken on day 0 of AZD1222 vaccination. The receptors here all came from an adult in good health.

The chain employs TRBV7-9 and TRBJ2-7; the D is unclear. Germline V CDR1 and CDR2: SEHNR, FQNEAQ (reference sequence). The CDR3 consists of 16 residues. V was cut by 5 bases and J by 2 bases, with 19 bases left in between. The CDR3, as DNA: TGTGCCAGCAGCACCTTGGGCAGTGCTTTAACCTACGAGCAGTACTTC. The encoded protein is CASSTLGSALTYEQYF.

This rearrangement joins TRBV7-8 to TRBJ1-1; TRBD1 is a possible D gene (5 bases). This CDR3 has 15 amino acids. The V and J ends lost 1 base and 1 base respectively, with 10 bases between them. From germline, CDR1 is SGHVS and CDR2 FQNEAQ. CDR3 sequence (DNA): TGTGCCAGCAGCTTAGTTGGCAGGGCGAACACTGAAGCTTTCTTT. Its translation: CASSLVGRANTEAFF.

The chain combines TRBV5-4 with TRBJ2-7; TRBD2 aligns across 11 bases. The germline gives CDR1 SGHNT, CDR2 YYREEE (reference sequence). The V gene end was trimmed by 4 bases and the J gene end by 7 bases; junction bases not matched to a gene: 10. The CDR3 extends over 15 amino acids. CDR3 residues: CASSPGTSGGGEQYF. CDR3 coding DNA: TGTGCCAGCAGCCCTGGGACTAGCGGAGGGGGGGAGCAGTACTTC.

The chain is built from TRBV4-2 and TRBJ2-7; TRBD1 might be the D (5 bases). V lost 1 base and J 4 bases, leaving 5 bases between the germline ends. This CDR3 is built from 12 residues. Germline assignment: CDR1 LGHNA and CDR2 YNFKEQ. The CDR3 region is CASSQAGYEQYF. CDR3 DNA sequence: TGTGCCAGCAGCCAAGCAGGGTACGAGCAGTACTTC.

This chain links TRBV6-5 with TRBJ2-7, with 10 bases identical to TRBD1. This CDR3 is 15 amino acids long. Losses at the gene ends were 5 bases for V and 2 bases for J; bases not matched to a gene: 6. The germline gives CDR1 MNHEY, CDR2 SVGAGI. CDR3 DNA sequence: TGTGCCAGCAGTACCTCGACAGGGGGCGCCTACGAGCAGTACTTC. Translation gives CASSTSTGGAYEQYF.

Regarding this clone: At one end, the junction sequence differs from germline, possibly due to a read error. The chain carries TRBV4-2 and TRBJ2-1; D is perhaps TRBD1 (5 bases). Per germline, CDR1 LGHNA and CDR2 YNFKEQ. CDR3 length equals 15 residues. The CDR3 DNA is TGTGCCAGCAGCCAACGACAGATCTCCGACAATGAGCAGTTCTTC. Translation gives CASSQRQISDNEQFF.

The rearrangement joins TRBV28 to TRBJ1-2; D gene uncertain. The CDR3 is 16 residues long. Germline assignment: CDR1 MDHEN and CDR2 SYDVKM. V lost 5 bases and J 3 bases, leaving 19 bases between the germline ends. The CDR3 spells CASSPSAERRHYGYTF. As DNA, the CDR3 is TGTGCCAGCAGTCCGTCCGCGGAGAGGCGGCACTATGGCTACACCTTC.

V gene TRBV2 combines with J gene TRBJ1-1; D gene ambiguous. The CDR3 covers 14 residues. CDR1 and CDR2 from the germline V gene are SNHLY and FYNNEI. Trimming pared 8 bases from V and 4 bases from J, leaving 17 bases between. CDR3 amino acids: CASSLSAGSTEAFF. CDR3 DNA sequence: TGTGCCAGCTCACTATCGGCTGGGAGCACTGAAGCTTTCTTT.

This sequence joins TRBV9 and TRBJ2-1, with D tentatively TRBD2 (6 bases). Trimming pared 4 bases from V and 1 base from J, leaving 18 bases between. This CDR3 is 17 amino acids long. Germline-derived CDR1 and CDR2 are SGDLS and YYNGEE. The CDR3 DNA follows: TGTGCCAGCAGCCGGGCCGGGGGTCAAAGTTCCTACAATGAGCAGTTCTTC. Translating gives CASSRAGGQSSYNEQFF.

This clone was seen only a few times. The rearrangement uses TRBV19 and TRBJ2-3; a possible D gene is TRBD2 (5 bases). This CDR3 contains 14 residues. Germline V gene sequence: CDR1 LNHDA, CDR2 SQIVND (reference sequence). Trimming stripped 5 bases from V and 2 bases from J, with 11 bases between. The CDR3 bases are TGTGCCAGTAGTTACGGACTCCACACAGATACGCAGTATTTT. Protein: CASSYGLHTDTQYF.

The CDR3 DNA follows: TGTGCCAGCAGCCCTAGCCAGTTGGTTTACTCTGGAAACACCATATATTTT. It yields the protein CASSPSQLVYSGNTIYF. This chain links TRBV7-8 with TRBJ1-3; D is undetermined. V shed 5 bases and J shed 0 bases, with 17 bases lying between them. This CDR3 comprises 17 residues. Germline CDR1 is SGHVS and CDR2 is FQNEAQ.

The V and J genes are TRBV9 and TRBJ2-7; unclear D gene. Germline V gives CDR1 SGDLS, CDR2 YYNGEE. The CDR3 runs to 13 residues. Trimming pared 3 bases from V and 3 bases from J, leaving 10 bases between. Written as DNA, the CDR3 is TGTGCCAGCAGCGGACGACAAGACTACGAGCAGTACTTC. This translates into CASSGRQDYEQYF.

The gene calls are TRBV7-2 and TRBJ2-5; 9 nucleotides align to TRBD1. CDR1 and CDR2 (germline): SGHTA, FQGNSA. After removal of 1 base from V and 5 bases from J, the junction contained 5 bases not matched to a gene. There are 15 residues in the CDR3. The chain's CDR3 is CASSLDRGHGETQYF. CDR3 DNA sequence: TGTGCCAGCAGCTTAGACAGGGGGCATGGGGAGACCCAGTACTTC.

In its sample, this clone was seen a few times. This chain joins TRBV27 and TRBJ1-4; perhaps TRBD1 as D (5 bases). Germline CDR1 is MNHEY and CDR2 is SMNVEV (reference sequence). Trimming took off 3 bases at V and 10 bases at J, with 18 bases between the two ends. This CDR3 is 15 amino acids long. The CDR3 sequence: CASSFIGGVGVKLFF. CDR3 nucleotides: TGTGCCAGCAGTTTTATCGGGGGAGTAGGTGTAAAACTGTTTTTT.

The table lists this clone with a count of one. The chain links TRBV5-1 to TRBJ2-7; 9 positions match TRBD1. Germline CDR1 and CDR2: SGHRS and YFSETQ. This CDR3 spans 16 amino acids. V lost 4 bases to trimming and J lost 4 bases; unmatched junction nucleotides: 12. Here the CDR3 reads CASSQGGTGREYEQYF. The CDR3 region has the DNA TGCGCCAGCAGCCAGGGCGGGACAGGGAGGGAGTACGAGCAGTACTTC.

Only one count was recorded for this clone. The chain employs TRBV9 and TRBJ1-3, with unresolved D. V gave up 3 bases and J gave up 3 bases, with 4 bases separating them. Germline CDR1 is SGDLS and CDR2 is YYNGEE. The CDR3 is 12 amino acids. The DNA for the CDR3 is TGTGCCAGCAGCGCCCATGGAAACACCATATATTTT. It specifies CASSAHGNTIYF.

The rearrangement joins TRBV27 to TRBJ2-1; D gene uncertain. The V gene lost 6 bases and the J gene lost 8 bases, with 20 bases spanning the gap. Germline-derived CDR1 and CDR2 are MNHEY and SMNVEV (reference sequence). CDR3 length equals 15 residues. The CDR3 region is CASSPIYLARDEQFF. The CDR3, as DNA: TGTGCCAGCAGCCCAATCTACTTGGCCCGCGATGAGCAGTTCTTC.

About this clone itself: This CDR3 is also generated by other DNA sequences in the sample. This chain links TRBV30 with TRBJ1-5, with 7 bases identical to TRBD1. CDR1 GTSNPN and CDR2 SVGIG come from the germline V gene (reference sequence). The CDR3 consists of 14 residues. Trimming took 0 bases from V and 5 from J; bases not matched to a gene: 4. DNA of the CDR3: TGTGCCTGGAGTGTAAACAGGGGCGATCAGCCCCAGCATTTT. Amino acids: CAWSVNRGDQPQHF. The whole variable domain, filled in from reference TRBV30 and TRBJ1-5, reads SQTIHQWPATLVQPVGSPLSLECTVEGTSNPNLYWYRQAAGRGLQLLFYSVGIGQISSEVPQNLSASRPQDRQFILSSKKLLLSDSGFYLCAWSVNRGDQPQHFGDGTRLSIL.

V usage is TRBV5-4 and J usage is TRBJ2-7; 14 bases line up with TRBD2. The V gene's germline CDR1 is SGHNT and CDR2 YYREEE (reference sequence). CDR3 size: 15 residues. The junction had 3 bases not matched to a gene; V was cut back by 0 bases and J by 7 bases. CDR3 residues: CASSLGLAGGGEQYF. CDR3 coding DNA: TGTGCCAGCAGCTTGGGACTAGCGGGAGGGGGGGAGCAGTACTTC.

This chain joins TRBV28 and TRBJ2-2; a possible D gene is TRBD1 (5 bases). CDR3 length equals 14 residues. Trimming stripped 8 bases from V and 2 bases from J, with 12 bases between. The germline V gene has CDR1 MDHEN and CDR2 SYDVKM. The CDR3 is CASGLGQNTGELFF. In nucleotides, the CDR3 is TGTGCCAGCGGCCTTGGACAAAACACCGGGGAGCTGTTTTTT.

This chain links TRBV9 with TRBJ2-5; 7 bases are shared with TRBD1. Germline loops: CDR1 SGDLS, CDR2 YYNGEE. V was clipped by 0 bases and J by 0 bases; unmatched bases: 2. This CDR3 spans 15 amino acids. The CDR3 sequence: CASSVGTGNQETQYF. DNA for the CDR3: TGTGCCAGCAGCGTAGGGACAGGCAACCAAGAGACCCAGTACTTC.

The chain is built from TRBV14 and TRBJ2-5; tentatively, D is TRBD1 or TRBD2 (5 bases each). V shed 0 bases and J shed 5 bases, with 10 bases lying between them. The CDR3 runs to 14 residues. Germline V gene sequence: CDR1 SGHDN, CDR2 FVKESK. The CDR3 spells CASSQDRGPETQYF. The CDR3 DNA sequence: TGTGCCAGCAGCCAAGATAGGGGACCGGAGACCCAGTACTTC.

This rearrangement joins TRBV19 to TRBJ1-1; no reliable D call. Trimming left V 5 bases short and J 3 bases short, with 13 bases between. Germline-derived CDR1 and CDR2 are LNHDA and SQIVND (reference sequence). CDR3 length equals 14 residues. The DNA for the CDR3 is TGTGCCAGTAGTCCCGGCGATCGATACACTGAAGCTTTCTTT. Translation: CASSPGDRYTEAFF.

The gene calls are TRBV27 and TRBJ2-3, with TRBD2 matching over 8 bases. V dropped 9 bases and J dropped 4; count of bases not matched to a gene: 18. CDR3 length: 17 amino acids. Germline V gives CDR1 MNHEY, CDR2 SMNVEV (reference sequence). DNA for the CDR3: TGTGCCAGTCTACCAAAGGGGATAGCGGGAAGGGCAGATACGCAGTATTTT. Protein product: CASLPKGIAGRADTQYF.